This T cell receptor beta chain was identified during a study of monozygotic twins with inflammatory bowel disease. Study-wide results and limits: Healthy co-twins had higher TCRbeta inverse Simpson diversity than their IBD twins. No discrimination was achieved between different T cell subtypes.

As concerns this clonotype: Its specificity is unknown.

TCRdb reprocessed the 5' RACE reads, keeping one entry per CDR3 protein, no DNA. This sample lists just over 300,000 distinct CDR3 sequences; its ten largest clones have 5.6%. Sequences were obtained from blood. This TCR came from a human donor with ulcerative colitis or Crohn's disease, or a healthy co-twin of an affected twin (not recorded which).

CDR3 region: CATSRVGSRSSYEQYF. V usage is TRBV15 and J usage is TRBJ2-7; with no DNA, the TCRdb D assignment of TRBD1 cannot be verified. CDR1 and CDR2 from the germline V gene are LNHNV and YYDKDF (reference sequence). This CDR3 comprises 16 residues.